This T cell receptor beta chain was documented in a study of blood T cell repertoires in COVID-19. Across the study: Material from acute and convalescent COVID-19 was sourced from the United States, Italy and Spain. T cells, B-cell-depleted T cells, or PBMCs supplied cDNA or gDNA.

From germline, CDR1 is SGDLS and CDR2 YYNGEE. CDR3 length: 16 residues. V trimming: 4 bases; J trimming: 6 bases; junction bases outside the gene matches: 5. Enrolment of Seattle patients took place during active infection, and they were followed longitudinally. Per the study methods: Amplification of reference gene primers was used by the study to estimate nucleated cell counts. Data came from immunoSEQ multiplex PCR; TCRdb stores just in-frame clones and leaves some out. Clone size and the V and J calls come from that table; the DNA yielded D and trimming. The table lists 300,000 to 450,000 clones, approximately 89% of them singletons.

V gene TRBV9 combines with J gene TRBJ2-1, with TRBD2 matching over 15 bases. The sequence was collected from a woman aged 55 to 70 with COVID-19, enrolled during active disease. The sequencing sample was made of peripheral blood. The CDR3 DNA reads as TGTGCCAGCAGCTCCCGGACTAGCGGGGGGGCCAATGAGCAGTTCTTC. It specifies CASSSRTSGGANEQFF.